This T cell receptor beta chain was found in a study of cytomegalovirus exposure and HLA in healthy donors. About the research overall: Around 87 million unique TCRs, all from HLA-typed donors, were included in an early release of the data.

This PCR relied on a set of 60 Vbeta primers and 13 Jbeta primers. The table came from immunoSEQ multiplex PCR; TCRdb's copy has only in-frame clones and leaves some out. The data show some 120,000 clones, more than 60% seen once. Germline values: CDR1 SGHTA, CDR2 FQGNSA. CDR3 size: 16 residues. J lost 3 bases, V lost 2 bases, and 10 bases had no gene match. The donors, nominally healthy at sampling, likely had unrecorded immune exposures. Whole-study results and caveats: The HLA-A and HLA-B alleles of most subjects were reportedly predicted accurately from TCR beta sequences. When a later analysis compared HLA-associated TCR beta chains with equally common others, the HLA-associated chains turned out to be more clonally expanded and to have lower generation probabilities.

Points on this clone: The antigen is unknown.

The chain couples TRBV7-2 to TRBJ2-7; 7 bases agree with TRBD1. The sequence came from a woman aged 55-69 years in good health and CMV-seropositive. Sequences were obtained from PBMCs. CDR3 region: CASSLNAPTGRYEQYF. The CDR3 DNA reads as TGTGCCAGCAGCTTAAACGCCCCGACAGGGCGCTACGAGCAGTACTTC.